This passage covers 23 T cell receptor beta chains from one sample sequenced in a study of glioma-infiltrating T cells. Using RNA template, CDR3s of TCR alpha and beta were amplified with iRepertoire arm-PCR. TCRdb reprocessed the multiplex PCR reads via MiXCR and lists one record per CDR3 protein. This repertoire shows about 93,000 distinct CDR3 sequences, roughly 37% found once; its top ten account for more than 30%. The sequencing input was glioma tissue, nonneoplastic brain tissue, or PBMCs (not recorded which). The source is a human donor with low-grade glioma or glioblastoma, undergoing nonglioma brain surgery, or in good health (not recorded which).

This chain uses TRBV6-6 with TRBJ2-7; D unclear. The CDR3 runs 11 residues. CDR1 MNHNY and CDR2 SVGAGI come from the germline V gene (reference sequence). Trimming took 8 bases from V and 3 from J, leaving 8 bases between them. This CDR3 is CASGPVYEQYF. The CDR3 DNA is TGTGCCAGCGGTCCTGTCTACGAGCAGTACTTC.

As to this clonotype: This clone may be a read error of a much larger clone one base away. J is TRBJ2-7 and V is TRBV4-2; 11 bases map to TRBD2. The germline gives CDR1 LGHNA, CDR2 YNFKEQ. V dropped 5 bases and J dropped 6; count of bases not matched to a gene: 12. The CDR3 has 16 residues. This CDR3 is CASSKRTGTSGTEQYF. DNA for the CDR3: TGTGCCAGCAGCAAACGTACCGGGACTAGCGGTACCGAGCAGTACTTC.

In its sample, this clonotype was seen many times. Mismatch with germline at one junction end may stem from a read error. This chain uses TRBV28 with TRBJ2-1; D not certain. CDR1 is MDHEN, CDR2 SYDVKM, per germline. The CDR3 sequence is 16 residues long. This CDR3 is CASSFLATTSYNERFF. The CDR3 coding sequence is TGTGCCAGCAGTTTCTTAGCTACCACTTCCTACAATGAGCGGTTCTTC.

The sample holds many counts of this clonotype. V and J are TRBV6-1 and TRBJ2-7; D may be TRBD1 (5 bases). This CDR3 spans 13 amino acids. CDR1 is MNHNS, CDR2 SASEGT, per germline. The V end was cut by 6 bases, the J end by 3 bases, with 12 bases between. CDR3 loop: CASRQGVFYEQYF. The CDR3 DNA follows: TGTGCCAGCAGGCAGGGCGTCTTCTACGAGCAGTACTTC.

For this clonotype: A much larger clone differs from this one at a single base, so this may be a read error. The conserved closing phenylalanine or tryptophan is absent in this CDR3, likely reflecting a read error. This chain links TRBV7-2 with TRBJ2-3; TRBD1 aligns across 10 bases. The J segment lost 7 bases and the V segment lost 3 bases, leaving 7 bases of the junction unmatched. Looked up from germline, CDR1 is SGHTA and CDR2 is FQGNSA. The CDR3 runs to 15 residues. The CDR3 protein is CASSLDRGRVNTQYS. The CDR3 bases are TGTGCCAGCAGCTTGGACAGGGGGAGAGTTAATACGCAGTATTCT.

This clonotype has at least ten counts. This chain joins TRBV6-1 and TRBJ2-2, with D perhaps matching TRBD1 (6 bases). Germline loops: CDR1 MNHNS, CDR2 SASEGT. The CDR3 has 17 amino acids. With 6 bases removed from V and 4 bases from J, the gap between germline ends came to 21 bases. The CDR3: CASSYTVGAWATGELFF. The CDR3 DNA reads as TGTGCCAGCAGCTATACAGTGGGGGCGTGGGCCACCGGGGAGCTGTTTTTT.

The chain couples TRBV6-2 or TRBV6-3 to TRBJ1-1; TRBD1 is a possible D gene (5 bases). CDR1 is MNHEY, CDR2 SVGEGT, per germline. V was pared by 6 bases and J by 2 bases, with 13 bases between. This CDR3 spans 14 amino acids. The CDR3 DNA reads TGTGCCAGCAGAGCAGGGTCCTCAAACACTGAAGCTTTCTTT. It specifies CASRAGSSNTEAFF.

This chain joins TRBV9 and TRBJ2-2; D call uncertain. This CDR3 contains 12 residues. CDR1 and CDR2 (germline): SGDLS, YYNGEE. Trimming removed 1 base at V and 5 bases at J, with 3 bases between. CDR3 region: CASSVRTGELFF. As DNA, the CDR3 is TGTGCCAGCAGCGTAAGGACCGGGGAGCTGTTTTTT.

The table lists this clonotype with many counts. The chain uses TRBV11-2 and TRBJ2-3, with D possibly TRBD2 on 6 matching bases. The germline V and J ends were trimmed by 3 bases and 4 bases, with 17 bases remaining between them. The CDR3 loop spans 16 amino acids. The V gene's germline CDR1 is SGHAT and CDR2 FQNNGV. The CDR3 coding sequence is TGTGCCAGCAGCTTCGGTGGAGGGAAGATCCCAGATACGCAGTATTTT. Translation: CASSFGGGKIPDTQYF.

This clonotype was detected a few times. The chain has TRBV9 and TRBJ2-5, with D possibly TRBD2 on 7 matching bases. Trimming left V 1 base short and J 4 bases short, with 11 bases between. Germline V lookup: CDR1 SGDLS, CDR2 YYNGEE. This CDR3 has 14 amino acids. The chain's CDR3 is CASSVSGGRETQYF. CDR3 DNA sequence: TGTGCCAGCAGCGTATCGGGGGGCCGAGAGACCCAGTACTTC.

At least ten counts were recorded for this clonotype. The rearrangement uses TRBV24-1 and TRBJ2-2; 10 bases match TRBD2. Per germline, CDR1 KGHDR and CDR2 SFDVKD. The CDR3 covers 17 residues. The trim removed 4 bases at V and 3 bases at J, leaving 7 bases unmatched. CDR3 loop: CATSDPSGRADTGELFF. The DNA for the CDR3 is TGTGCCACCAGTGACCCTAGCGGGAGAGCAGACACCGGGGAGCTGTTTTTT.

V gene TRBV12-5 combines with J gene TRBJ2-3; D not resolved. Germline loops: CDR1 LGHNT, CDR2 FRNRAP. V was pared by 9 bases and J by 2 bases, with 15 bases between. The length of the CDR3 is 14 residues. The CDR3 sequence is CASGGIINTDTQYF. CDR3 sequence (DNA): TGTGCTAGCGGTGGGATAATAAACACAGATACGCAGTATTTT. Full variable domain (rest looked up from reference TRBV12-5 and TRBJ2-3): DARVTQTPRHKVTEMGQEVTMRCQPILGHNTVFWYRQTMMQGLELLAYFRNRAPLDDSGMPKDRFSAEMPDATLATLKIQPSEPRDSAVYFCASGGIINTDTQYFGPGTRLTVL.

This clonotype was counted at least ten times. The chain links TRBV29-1 to TRBJ1-2; D gene uncertain. Deletions cut 0 bases from V and 8 bases from J, with 4 bases between. This CDR3 has 10 amino acids. Germline-derived CDR1 and CDR2 are SQVTM and ANQGSEA. The CDR3 DNA follows: TGCAGCGTTGAAGATCTGGGCTACACCTTC. Its protein is CSVEDLGYTF.

There are many counts of this clonotype. The chain joins TRBV25-1 to TRBJ2-5; D perhaps matches TRBD2 (5 bases). Germline CDR1 is MGHDK and CDR2 is SYGVNS. V lost 2 bases, J lost 2 bases, and 9 bases lay in between. This CDR3 contains 14 residues. The CDR3 loop reads CASSEAGPQETQYF. DNA of the CDR3: TGTGCCAGCAGTGAAGCGGGTCCGCAAGAGACCCAGTACTTC.

As regards this clonotype: A much bigger clone sits one base away, suggesting this may be a read error. The chain combines TRBV9 with TRBJ2-1; 8 nucleotides match TRBD2. The ends lost 0 bases at V and 8 bases at J; junction bases unmatched: 7. This CDR3 contains 15 residues. Germline CDR1 is SGDLS and CDR2 is YYNGEE. CDR3 protein: CASSVDARGADEQFF. CDR3 DNA: TGTGCCAGCAGCGTAGATGCGCGGGGGGCGGATGAGCAGTTCTTC.

As to this clonotype: This is likely a read error, given that the CDR3 carries no conserved phenylalanine or tryptophan at its end. The CDR3 sequence is CTTSRFGTAEEQYS. The CDR3 nucleotides read TGTACCACCAGCAGATTCGGGACAGCGGAAGAGCAGTACTCC. The gene calls are TRBV15 and TRBJ2-7, with TRBD1 matching 7 bases. Germline V gene lookup returns CDR1 LNHNV and CDR2 YYDKDF (reference sequence). The CDR3 length is 14 residues.

This clonotype was recorded at least ten times. The junction does not match germline at one end; this may be a read error. J is TRBJ2-7 and V is TRBV20-1; D uncertain. CDR1 DFQATT and CDR2 SNEGSKA come from the germline V gene (reference sequence). The CDR3 sequence is 15 residues long. CDR3 coding DNA: TGCAATGCTAGAGATCTACTCGGACGAACCTACGAGCAGTACTTC. This codes for CNARDLLGRTYEQYF.

This chain connects TRBV6-1 to TRBJ2-7; TRBD2 agrees at 14 bases. This CDR3 contains 15 residues. Losses at the gene ends were 6 bases for V and 5 bases for J; bases not matched to a gene: 6. Germline values: CDR1 MNHNS, CDR2 SASEGT. The CDR3 coding sequence is TGTGCCAGCAGACCGGGACTAGCGGGAGTTAACGAGCAGTACTTC. It specifies CASRPGLAGVNEQYF.

This clonotype has only a few counts. The J gene is TRBJ2-1, the V gene TRBV29-1; 11 bases line up with TRBD2. Germline loops: CDR1 SQVTM, CDR2 ANQGSEA. The length of the CDR3 is 20 residues. V shed 7 bases, J shed 0 bases, and the junction held 20 bases outside the gene matches. Written as DNA, the CDR3 is TGCAGCGCCAATGGGTTCGATGGGACTAGCGGTACGACCTCCTACAATGAGCAGTTCTTC. Encoded protein: CSANGFDGTSGTTSYNEQFF.

This clonotype has just one count. This sequence joins TRBV28 and TRBJ1-4; D unresolved. Trimming shortened V by 5 bases and J by 5 bases, and 15 bases separated the two germline ends. The CDR3 consists of 15 residues. The germline V gene encodes CDR1 MDHEN and CDR2 SYDVKM. For the CDR3, the DNA is TGTGCCAGCAGTCTTGCCGGAACAGCAAATGAAAAACTGTTTTTT. Its protein product is CASSLAGTANEKLFF.

This clonotype occurred once. Being one base from a much bigger clone, this may be a read error. The V gene is TRBV5-1, the J gene TRBJ2-7; the D is unclear. The CDR3 sequence is 13 residues long. The V gene's germline CDR1 is SGHRS and CDR2 YFSETQ. V lost 3 bases, J lost 3 bases, and 10 bases lay in between. CDR3: CASSYGPDYEQYF. CDR3 nucleotide sequence: TGCGCCAGCAGCTACGGACCGGACTACGAGCAGTACTTC.

By sample fraction, this clonotype is medium-sized. The chain combines TRBV6-2 or TRBV6-3 with TRBJ2-5; D possibly corresponds to TRBD2 (6 bases). The CDR3 extends over 13 amino acids. Germline CDR1 MNHEY, CDR2 SVGEGT. Trimming left V 6 bases short and J 6 bases short, with 14 bases between. The CDR3 sequence: CASSAGTWKTQYF. CDR3 coding DNA: TGTGCCAGCAGCGCCGGGACTTGGAAGACCCAGTACTTC.

The CDR3, as DNA: TGCAGTGCTCGACCGAATGATGGGACAGGGGGCGGCCCTGGGTACAATGAGCAGTTCTTC. It codes for CSARPNDGTGGGPGYNEQFF. V and J are TRBV20-1 and TRBJ2-1; 12 bases match TRBD1. With 5 bases clipped from V and 4 bases from J, the junction kept 21 bases outside the gene matches. Germline lookup yields CDR1 DFQATT and CDR2 SNEGSKA (reference sequence). The length of the CDR3 is 20 residues.